This entry lists 26 T cell receptor beta chains sequenced from one sample in a study of long-term antiretroviral therapy in people with HIV. The immunoSEQ assay was v3.0, run at survey level. Assay used: immunoSEQ multiplex PCR; TCRdb lists only in-frame clones, some missing. The sample shows 20,000 to 25,000 clones, more than 70% of them seen only once. The sample here was unsorted PBMCs, taken 1.3 years after starting antiretroviral therapy. The receptors originated from a man aged 60 to 75 with HIV.

The chain couples TRBV5-4 to TRBJ2-3; 9 bases are shared with TRBD2. CDR3 length: 16 residues. V gave up 3 bases and J gave up 0 bases; unmatched junction bases: 5. From germline, CDR1 is SGHNT and CDR2 YYREEE (reference sequence). The CDR3: CASSSGLAKSTDTQYF. The CDR3, as DNA: TGTGCCAGCAGCTCTGGACTAGCGAAAAGCACAGATACGCAGTATTTT.

This chain connects TRBV18 to TRBJ2-1; 9 nucleotides align to TRBD2. The CDR3 runs 14 residues. Germline V gene sequence: CDR1 KGHSH, CDR2 LQKENI. The V segment lost 5 bases and the J segment 4 bases; nucleotides outside the gene matches: 3. The CDR3 bases are TGTGCCAGCTCATCGACTAGCGGTTACAATGAGCAGTTCTTC. Translation: CASSSTSGYNEQFF. Full variable domain (outside the CDR3, taken from reference TRBV18 and TRBJ2-1): NAGVMQNPRHLVRRRGQEARLRCSPMKGHSHVYWYRQLPEEGLKFMVYLQKENIIDESGMPKERFSAEFPKEGPSILRIQQVVRGDSAAYFCASSSTSGYNEQFFGPGTRLTVL.

The rearrangement links TRBV5-4 to TRBJ2-3; 9 bases line up with TRBD2. This CDR3 is 16 amino acids long. J was trimmed by 0 bases and V by 0 bases; bases with no gene match: 2. Per the germline V gene, CDR1 is SGHNT and CDR2 is YYREEE (reference sequence). CDR3: CASSLGLAGSTDTQYF. CDR3 nucleotides: TGTGCCAGCAGCTTGGGTCTAGCGGGGAGCACAGATACGCAGTATTTT.

The chain couples TRBV4-3 to TRBJ2-1; 7 nucleotides align to TRBD1. There are 17 residues in the CDR3. Losses at the gene ends were 1 base for V and 2 bases for J; bases not matched to a gene: 8. Germline-derived CDR1 and CDR2 are LGHNA and YSLEER. The CDR3 region has the DNA TGCGCCAGCAGCCAAGGGTCTTGGACAGGAACCTACAATGAGCAGTTCTTC. Its protein product is CASSQGSWTGTYNEQFF.

The CDR3 nucleotides read TGTGCCAGCAGCGGGGGGGGACAGCGTCCTGGAAACACCATATATTTT. Encoded protein: CASSGGGQRPGNTIYF. The J gene is TRBJ1-3, the V gene TRBV7-9; 7 nucleotides line up with TRBD1. The germline gives CDR1 SEHNR, CDR2 FQNEAQ (reference sequence). This CDR3 region has 16 residues. Trimming removed 5 bases from V and 2 bases from J; junction bases left unmatched: 9.

The chain links TRBV7-2 to TRBJ2-7, with 8 bases aligning to TRBD1. J gave up 7 bases and V 4 bases, and 9 bases lay outside the gene matches. The germline V gene encodes CDR1 SGHTA and CDR2 FQGNSA. The CDR3 is made up of 14 amino acids. This CDR3 reads CASSYQGAGLEQYF. The DNA for the CDR3 is TGTGCCAGCAGCTATCAGGGGGCCGGGTTAGAGCAGTACTTC. Drawing the rest from reference TRBV7-2 and TRBJ2-7, the complete variable domain is GAGVSQSPSNKVTEKGKDVELRCDPISGHTALYWYRQSLGQGLEFLIYFQGNSAPDKSGLPSDRFSAERTGGSVSTLTIQRTQQEDSAVYLCASSYQGAGLEQYFGPGTRLTVT.

The sample holds a few counts of this clone. CDR3 in amino acids: CASSYGQPRRQYF. The CDR3 DNA sequence: TGTGCCAGCAGTTACGGACAGCCCCGGCGGCAGTACTTC. The chain links TRBV6-5 to TRBJ2-5, with D perhaps TRBD1 (6 bases). There are 13 residues in the CDR3. V gave up 2 bases and J gave up 11 bases, with 15 bases separating them. Germline values: CDR1 MNHEY, CDR2 SVGAGI.

The rearrangement links TRBV7-3 to TRBJ2-5, with TRBD1 matching over 7 bases. Germline V gene lookup returns CDR1 SGHTA and CDR2 FQGTGA. Losses at the gene ends were 0 bases for V and 1 base for J; bases not matched to a gene: 5. The CDR3 sequence is 16 residues long. This chain's CDR3 is CASSLTGQITQETQYF. CDR3 DNA sequence: TGTGCCAGCAGCTTAACGGGACAGATAACCCAAGAGACCCAGTACTTC.

The V call is TRBV19, the J call TRBJ2-7; the match to TRBD2 covers 11 bases. The CDR3 spans 14 residues. Germline V gene sequence: CDR1 LNHDA, CDR2 SQIVND (reference sequence). V lost 7 bases to trimming and J lost 3 bases; unmatched junction nucleotides: 5. The CDR3 loop reads CASKPGLAVYEQYF. The CDR3 nucleotides read TGTGCCAGTAAACCGGGACTAGCGGTCTACGAGCAGTACTTC.

This chain connects TRBV5-1 to TRBJ1-1, with D uncertain. The germline CDR1 and CDR2 sequences are SGHRS and YFSETQ. CDR3 size: 16 residues. Trimming shortened V by 1 base and J by 0 bases, and 13 bases separated the two germline ends. The CDR3 reads CASSLMSGGLNTEAFF. The DNA for the CDR3 is TGCGCCAGCAGCTTGATGTCCGGAGGCCTGAACACTGAAGCTTTCTTT.

V usage is TRBV6-5 and J usage is TRBJ2-1; TRBD1 matches at 8 bases. Germline assignment: CDR1 MNHEY and CDR2 SVGAGI. Germline trimming cut 6 bases from V and 8 bases from J; bases unmatched to any gene: 6. The CDR3 contains 13 residues. This CDR3 is CASSMTGDHEQFF. As DNA, the CDR3 is TGTGCCAGCAGCATGACAGGGGACCATGAGCAGTTCTTC.

This clone showed up just once. The genes are TRBV7-2 and TRBJ2-1, with D perhaps matching TRBD1 (5 bases). This CDR3 is built from 12 residues. V shed 5 bases and J shed 7 bases, with 9 bases lying between them. Germline V lookup: CDR1 SGHTA, CDR2 FQGNSA. CDR3 residues: CASSKQENEQFF. CDR3 bases: TGTGCCAGCAGCAAACAGGAAAATGAGCAGTTCTTC.

V is TRBV13 and J is TRBJ2-5; 7 bases agree with TRBD2. The CDR3 length is 13 residues. Looked up from germline, CDR1 is PRHDT and CDR2 is FYEKMQ (reference sequence). J lost 4 bases, V lost 5 bases, and 4 bases had no gene match. Written as DNA, the CDR3 is TGTGCCAGCAGCCGTGGGGGGGGAGAGACCCAGTACTTC. It codes for CASSRGGGETQYF. The full variable domain, completed using reference TRBV13 and TRBJ2-5, is AAGVIQSPRHLIKEKRETATLKCYPIPRHDTVYWYQQGPGQDPQFLISFYEKMQSDKGSIPDRFSAQQFSDYHSELNMSSLELGDSALYFCASSRGGGETQYFGPGTRLLVL.

The chain recombines TRBV29-1 with TRBJ1-2, with no clear D. The V end lost 4 bases, the J end lost 2 bases, and 20 bases lay between the germline ends. The V gene's germline CDR1 is SQVTM and CDR2 ANQGSEA. This CDR3 region has 16 residues. CDR3 sequence: CSVGTGRLSRNYGYTF. The CDR3 DNA is TGCAGCGTTGGAACCGGCAGGCTTAGCAGGAACTATGGCTACACCTTC.

J is TRBJ2-1 and V is TRBV5-1; 7 bases are a match to TRBD2. The CDR3 is made up of 14 amino acids. CDR1 is SGHRS, CDR2 YFSETQ, per germline. V gave up 0 bases and J gave up 4 bases; unmatched junction bases: 1. The CDR3 loop is CASSLGGGYNEQFF. As DNA, the CDR3 is TGCGCCAGCAGCTTGGGGGGGGGATACAATGAGCAGTTCTTC.

The chain employs TRBV15 and TRBJ2-3, with D perhaps TRBD2 (6 bases). The CDR3 length is 14 residues. Looked up from germline, CDR1 is LNHNV and CDR2 is YYDKDF (reference sequence). Deletions cut 4 bases from V and 4 bases from J, with 12 bases between. CDR3 sequence (DNA): TGTGCCACCAGCACACGTCGACTAGCAGATACGCAGTATTTT. Translating it yields CATSTRRLADTQYF. Full variable domain (outside the CDR3, taken from reference TRBV15 and TRBJ2-3): DAMVIQNPRYQVTQFGKPVTLSCSQTLNHNVMYWYQQKSSQAPKLLFHYYDKDFNNEADTPDNFQSRRPNTSFCFLDIRSPGLGDTAMYLCATSTRRLADTQYFGPGTRLTVL.

This clone was seen a single time. The chain combines TRBV2 with TRBJ1-1; a weak D match, TRBD1 (5 bases). Per germline, CDR1 SNHLY and CDR2 FYNNEI. The V end lost 7 bases, the J end lost 4 bases, and 13 bases lay between the germline ends. This CDR3 has 13 amino acids. The CDR3 loop is CASIARVSTEAFF. For the CDR3, the DNA is TGTGCCAGCATCGCCAGGGTCAGCACTGAAGCTTTCTTT.

The chain combines TRBV20-1 with TRBJ2-7; tentatively, D is TRBD2 (6 bases). V was trimmed by 8 bases and J by 6 bases, leaving 14 bases between them. Germline-derived CDR1 and CDR2 are DFQATT and SNEGSKA (reference sequence). The CDR3 loop spans 11 amino acids. This chain's CDR3 is CSWEDVGEQYF. The CDR3 nucleotides are TGCAGTTGGGAGGACGTTGGCGAGCAGTACTTC.

This clone has just one count. The chain joins TRBV29-1 to TRBJ2-3; 7 bases are a match to TRBD1. The CDR3 spans 13 residues. With 2 bases clipped from V and 5 bases from J, the junction kept 4 bases outside the gene matches. CDR1 and CDR2 (germline): SQVTM, ANQGSEA. The CDR3 loop reads CSVEPGGIDTQYF. CDR3 bases: TGCAGCGTTGAACCAGGGGGAATAGATACGCAGTATTTT.

The genes are TRBV30 and TRBJ1-3, with D possibly matching TRBD1 (6 bases). The CDR3 runs 14 residues. The germline CDR1 and CDR2 sequences are GTSNPN and SVGIG (reference sequence). V lost 5 bases to trimming and J lost 0 bases, with 11 bases between them. CDR3 coding DNA: TGTGCCTGGTTGGGGGCTGACTCTGGAAACACCATATATTTT. It specifies CAWLGADSGNTIYF.

This clone has just one count. This chain links TRBV6-1 with TRBJ1-2; 8 positions agree with TRBD1. Trimming took 5 bases from V and 2 from J; bases not matched to a gene: 1. The CDR3 runs to 13 residues. Germline CDR1 and CDR2: MNHNS and SASEGT. In DNA, the CDR3 is TGTGCCAGCAGTCGACAGGGGAACTATGGCTACACCTTC. Translation: CASSRQGNYGYTF.

The V and J genes are TRBV10-3 and TRBJ2-7; D possibly corresponds to TRBD2 (7 bases). Germline V CDR1 and CDR2: ENHRY, SYGVKD. Between the trimmed V and J ends, which lost 11 bases and 0 bases, there was a span of 20 bases. The CDR3 loop spans 15 amino acids. The CDR3 loop reads CAANLGGPDSYEQYF. CDR3 nucleotides: TGTGCCGCTAATCTGGGGGGGCCTGACTCCTACGAGCAGTACTTC.

V gene TRBV6-1 combines with J gene TRBJ2-7; D assignment may be TRBD1 or TRBD2 (5 bases each). CDR3 size: 14 residues. Germline V gene sequence: CDR1 MNHNS, CDR2 SASEGT. V lost 7 bases, J lost 7 bases, and 20 bases lay in between. The CDR3 sequence: CASTFLGAPKEQYF. The DNA for the CDR3 is TGTGCCAGCACCTTCCTCGGGGCCCCTAAGGAGCAGTACTTC.

This clone was detected a few times. The V call is TRBV6-5, the J call TRBJ1-1; no clear D. Germline values: CDR1 MNHEY, CDR2 SVGAGI. This CDR3 is 15 amino acids long. V was cut by 0 bases and J by 0 bases, with 8 bases left in between. The CDR3, as DNA: TGTGCCAGCAGTTACTCGGTCAGCATGAACACTGAAGCTTTCTTT. This sequence encodes CASSYSVSMNTEAFF.

The chain couples TRBV9 to TRBJ2-3; 8 positions match TRBD2. J gave up 4 bases and V 3 bases, and 7 bases lay outside the gene matches. The V gene's germline CDR1 is SGDLS and CDR2 YYNGEE. The CDR3 totals 15 residues. CDR3 loop: CASSALSGGADTQYF. The DNA for the CDR3 is TGTGCCAGCAGCGCACTGAGCGGGGGTGCAGATACGCAGTATTTT.

This clone was picked up one time. V is TRBV19 and J is TRBJ1-1, with a tentative D call TRBD1 (5 bases). V lost 2 bases, J lost 5 bases, and 12 bases lay in between. The CDR3 consists of 14 residues. Germline V gene data show CDR1 as LNHDA and CDR2 as SQIVND (reference sequence). CDR3 DNA sequence: TGTGCCAGTAGTATACAGCAGGGAGGAACTGAAGCTTTCTTT. It translates to CASSIQQGGTEAFF.